This T cell receptor beta chain came from a study of T cells expressing NK-cell markers. Overall study: Seven donors tested HCMV-seropositive and one tested seronegative among the eight sequenced.

Libraries used 5'RACE template switching adding universal primer site and UMIs. TCRdb derives one entry per CDR3 protein from the 5' RACE reads, leaving out DNA. The repertoire table contains almost 450,000 distinct CDR3 sequences. The receptor's source is a woman between 18 and 70 years old in good health. The sample taken for sequencing was blood T cells: a sorted CD56 or NKG2C T cell subset, CD4+ or CD8+ T cells, or bulk PBMC T cells (not recorded which).

CDR3 loop: CAWRMANEQFF. The chain couples TRBV30 to TRBJ2-1. Germline V CDR1 and CDR2: GTSNPN, SVGIG (reference sequence). The CDR3 covers 11 residues. The entire variable domain, with the rest obtained from reference TRBV30 and TRBJ2-1, is as follows: SQTIHQWPATLVQPVGSPLSLECTVEGTSNPNLYWYRQAAGRGLQLLFYSVGIGQISSEVPQNLSASRPQDRQFILSSKKLLLSDSGFYLCAWRMANEQFFGPGTRLTVL.